The 13 T cell receptor beta chains reported below all come from one sample, sequenced in a study of T-cell reconstitution after alpha-beta-depleted transplantation in children. Unique molecular identifiers were incorporated when the TCRbeta library was constructed. TCRdb processed the PCR reads anew with MiXCR; each CDR3 protein has one entry. The table records roughly 50,000 distinct CDR3 sequences, 35% to 55% of them present only once. The sequenced sample was PBMCs, mostly from graft donor cells, obtained 360 days after TCRalphabeta/CD19-depleted stem cell transplant. These receptors all stem from a male patient aged 10 to 17 who had a stem cell transplant for acute lymphoblastic leukemia, so the T cells may come from the graft donor.

V gene TRBV20-1 combines with J gene TRBJ2-3; no clear D gene. V dropped 0 bases and J dropped 3 bases, with 16 bases sitting between them. The V gene's germline CDR1 is DFQATT and CDR2 SNEGSKA (reference sequence). There are 16 residues in the CDR3. CDR3 residues: CSARDRARSGTDTQYF. CDR3 DNA sequence: TGCAGTGCTAGAGATAGGGCAAGGAGTGGAACAGATACGCAGTATTTT.

This clonotype was recorded a few times. The chain links TRBV29-1 to TRBJ2-7; TRBD2 matches at 8 bases. The CDR3 is 13 residues long. Germline V gives CDR1 SQVTM, CDR2 ANQGSEA. The ends lost 2 bases at V and 4 bases at J; junction bases unmatched: 4. The CDR3 nucleotides read TGCAGCGTTGAACTAGCGGGTTTGTACGAGCAGTACTTC. Amino acids: CSVELAGLYEQYF.

J is TRBJ2-5 and V is TRBV10-3, with a tentative D call TRBD1 (7 bases). Germline assignment: CDR1 ENHRY and CDR2 SYGVKD. CDR3 length: 17 residues. The ends were cut back, 7 bases at V and 3 bases at J, with 24 bases in the middle. CDR3 sequence reads: CAITPDPGPGGKETQYF. CDR3 DNA sequence: TGTGCCATCACCCCGGACCCAGGACCAGGGGGGAAAGAGACCCAGTACTTC.

The chain carries TRBV27 and TRBJ2-7; D may be TRBD1 or TRBD2 (5 bases each). The CDR3 covers 15 residues. With 3 bases removed from V and 2 bases from J, the gap between germline ends came to 14 bases. Per germline, CDR1 MNHEY and CDR2 SMNVEV (reference sequence). CDR3 in DNA: TGTGCCAGCAGTTTGAATTGGGGGTCGACCTACGAGCAGTACTTC. Protein: CASSLNWGSTYEQYF.

This clonotype was recorded a few times. J is TRBJ2-2 and V is TRBV5-1; D remains ambiguous. With 0 bases removed from V and 7 bases from J, the gap between germline ends came to 10 bases. This CDR3 is built from 14 residues. The germline CDR1 and CDR2 sequences are SGHRS and YFSETQ. The CDR3: CASSLGEAVGELFF. CDR3 nucleotides: TGCGCCAGCAGCTTGGGAGAGGCGGTCGGGGAGCTGTTTTTT.

In its sample, this clonotype was seen a few times. The V gene is TRBV7-3, the J gene TRBJ2-1; 8 nucleotides agree with TRBD2. This CDR3 contains 15 residues. The V gene's germline CDR1 is SGHTA and CDR2 FQGTGA. The ends lost 2 bases at V and 6 bases at J; junction bases unmatched: 6. The CDR3 nucleotides are TGTGCCAGCAGCTTACGAGCGGGAGAGATCAATGAGCAGTTCTTC. Amino acids: CASSLRAGEINEQFF.

This chain joins TRBV29-1 and TRBJ2-1, with TRBD2 matching 7 bases. Germline V CDR1 and CDR2: SQVTM, ANQGSEA. The CDR3 is 13 amino acids. Trimming took 8 bases from V and 4 from J; bases not matched to a gene: 8. This CDR3 is CSLESGMYNEQFF. In DNA form, the CDR3 reads TGCAGCCTCGAAAGCGGGATGTACAATGAGCAGTTCTTC.

This clonotype was counted only a few times. The gene calls are TRBV12-3 or TRBV12-4 and TRBJ2-1; 10 bases match TRBD2. V lost 6 bases and J lost 5; bases outside the gene matches: 7. CDR3 length: 15 residues. CDR3 protein: CASSLLAGAHNEQFF. The CDR3 nucleotides are TGTGCCAGCAGCCTCCTAGCGGGAGCGCACAATGAGCAGTTCTTC.

The chain joins TRBV11-2 to TRBJ2-3; 7 bases line up with TRBD2. J lost 1 base, V lost 1 base, and 5 bases had no gene match. CDR3 size: 16 residues. Germline CDR1 reads SGHAT; CDR2 reads FQNNGV. The CDR3 region has the DNA TGTGCCAGCAGCTTAGTGCGGGAGTTAGGCACAGATACGCAGTATTTT. It encodes CASSLVRELGTDTQYF.

The rearrangement joins TRBV28 to TRBJ1-6, with 7 positions matching TRBD1. In germline, CDR1 is MDHEN, CDR2 SYDVKM. This CDR3 has 14 residues. With 6 bases clipped from V and 6 bases from J, the junction kept 5 bases outside the gene matches. The chain's CDR3 is CASSLRQGNSPLHF. CDR3 sequence (DNA): TGTGCCAGCAGCCTAAGACAGGGTAATTCACCCCTCCACTTT.

V gene TRBV5-1 combines with J gene TRBJ2-1, with TRBD2 as a possible D gene (5 bases). V lost 5 bases and J lost 3, with 12 bases in between. CDR3 length: 14 residues. Germline V gene lookup returns CDR1 SGHRS and CDR2 YFSETQ. CDR3 nucleotide sequence: TGCGCCAGCAGGCCGGGTAGCGTCTACAATGAGCAGTTCTTC. Translated, it gives CASRPGSVYNEQFF.

The V gene is TRBV3-1, the J gene TRBJ2-1; the match to TRBD2 covers 8 bases. J lost 4 bases, V lost 4 bases, and 6 bases had no gene match. The germline CDR1 and CDR2 sequences are LGHDT and YNNKEL (reference sequence). The CDR3 is 15 residues long. The CDR3 DNA follows: TGTGCCAGCAGCCCGGGGACTAGATCGTACAATGAGCAGTTCTTC. Translated, it gives CASSPGTRSYNEQFF.

This chain links TRBV12-3 or TRBV12-4 with TRBJ1-5; TRBD1 agrees at 7 bases. This CDR3 comprises 17 residues. With 6 bases clipped from V and 2 bases from J, the junction kept 13 bases outside the gene matches. DNA for the CDR3: TGTGCCAGCAGGGGAGGGGGCGCAACGTATGGCAATCAGCCCCAGCATTTT. Encoded protein: CASRGGGATYGNQPQHF.